This T cell receptor (beta chain) is drawn from a study of blood T cell repertoires in COVID-19. As for the study in general: Sites across the United States, Italy and Spain contributed samples from acute and convalescent COVID-19.

The germline V and J ends were trimmed by 5 bases and 6 bases, with 10 bases remaining between them. The CDR3 is 12 amino acids. CDR1 and CDR2 from the germline V gene are PRHDT and FYEKMQ (reference sequence). Only in-frame clones appear in the TCRdb table, and some are missing; sequencing was by immunoSEQ multiplex PCR. The sample consists of fewer than 110,000 clones, less than 90% of them appearing once. Source material: peripheral blood. The source of this sequence is a human donor in a cohort sampled during active COVID-19. The chain combines TRBV13 with TRBJ1-1; D is undetermined. The CDR3 DNA follows: TGTGCCAGCAGCACCACAGAGCCTGAAGCTTTCTTT. This sequence encodes CASSTTEPEAFF.